Below are 11 T cell receptor gamma chains sequenced from a single sample in a study of gammadelta T cells in human blood. TCRdb reprocessed the RT-PCR reads through CATT. Among 100 or so gamma-chain clones listed, approximately 4% were seen once. The sequenced sample consisted of non-Vgamma9Vdelta2 gamma-delta T cells from adult blood. Receptor source: a human donor.

In its sample, this clone is hyperexpanded. V usage is TRGV5 and J usage is TRGJ1 or TRGJ2. The CDR3 covers 12 residues. The germline gives CDR1 VINAFY, CDR2 YDVSNSKD. The trim removed 0 bases at V and 8 bases at J, leaving 4 bases unmatched. CDR3 DNA sequence: TGTGCCACCTGGGACAGGCCCCATAAGAAACTCTTT. It codes for CATWDRPHKKLF.

This clone turned up a few times. This probably arose from a read error, given a far larger clone one base away. Other nucleotide sequences from this sample produce the same CDR3. The chain is built from TRGV4 and TRGJ1 or TRGJ2. Germline V gene sequence: CDR1 EGSTGY, CDR2 YDSYTSSV. This CDR3 contains 11 residues. The CDR3 sequence is CATWDGPRKLF. The CDR3 DNA reads TGCGCCACCTGGGATGGACCGAGAAAACTCTTT.

Sample share makes this clone large (0.1 to 1%). The gene calls are TRGV8 and TRGJP2. The CDR3 contains 15 residues. CDR1 and CDR2 from the germline V gene are VENAVY and YDSYNSRV. The V segment lost 3 bases and the J segment 3 bases; nucleotides outside the gene matches: 7. The DNA of the CDR3 is TGTGCCACCTGGGATCTCTTGGGTAGTGATTGGATCAAGACGTTT. This sequence encodes CATWDLLGSDWIKTF.

This clone occurred a few times. The TCRdb record carries a much larger clone's protein, which differs from this DNA's translation at residue 3; a read error is the likely cause, and the protein listed here is the DNA translation. The chain combines TRGV9 with TRGJP. The CDR3 runs to 13 residues. Germline CDR1 reads GITISATS; CDR2 reads ISYDGTV (reference sequence). J gave up 5 bases and V 12 bases, and 4 bases lay outside the gene matches. The CDR3 nucleotides are TGTGCCGTTGAAGAGTTGGGCAAAAAAATCAAGGTATTT. It translates to CAVEELGKKIKVF.

V is TRGV9 and J is TRGJP. The CDR3 loop spans 14 amino acids. Germline-derived CDR1 and CDR2 are GITISATS and ISYDGTV (reference sequence). V gave up 10 bases and J gave up 16 bases; unmatched junction bases: 16. The CDR3 here is CAFEELGKKKIKVF. The CDR3 DNA is TGTGCCTTTGAAGAGTTGGGGAAAAAAAAAATCAAGGTATTT.

By share, this clone ranks as hyperexpanded. The V and J genes are TRGV4 and TRGJ1 or TRGJ2. The trim removed 1 base at V and 6 bases at J, leaving 0 bases unmatched. Germline CDR1 and CDR2: EGSTGY and YDSYTSSV. CDR3 size: 11 residues. The CDR3 loop reads CATWDGYKKLF. The CDR3 DNA follows: TGTGCCACCTGGGATGGTTATAAGAAACTCTTT.

Note on this clone: The protein held in TCRdb is that of a much larger clone and does not match this DNA's translation at residue 9, likely because of a read error; the protein shown is translated from the DNA. This CDR3 is also generated by other DNA sequences in the sample. This chain uses TRGV4 with TRGJ1 or TRGJ2. Germline CDR1 and CDR2: EGSTGY and YDSYTSSV. V trimming: 1 base; J trimming: 16 bases; junction bases outside the gene matches: 10. The CDR3 loop spans 11 amino acids. CDR3 protein: CATWDGPRNLF. CDR3 bases: TGTGCCACCTGGGATGGACCGAGAAATCTCTTT.

In its sample, this clone ranks as large. The chain recombines TRGV9 with TRGJ1 or TRGJ2. The CDR3 contains 15 residues. The V gene end was trimmed by 0 bases and the J gene end by 2 bases; junction bases not matched to a gene: 7. Germline V gene sequence: CDR1 GITISATS, CDR2 ISYDGTV (reference sequence). The CDR3 coding sequence is TGTGCCTTGTGGGAGGTGCATGGGGATTATTATAAGAAACTCTTT. Encoded protein: CALWEVHGDYYKKLF.

This clone is labeled large. V usage is TRGV4 and J usage is TRGJ1 or TRGJ2. CDR1 is EGSTGY, CDR2 YDSYTSSV, per germline. The CDR3 has 13 amino acids. The V gene end was trimmed by 0 bases and the J gene end by 7 bases; junction bases not matched to a gene: 6. The CDR3, as DNA: TGTGCCACCTGGGATGGGCCTTTGTATAAGAAACTCTTT. Its translation: CATWDGPLYKKLF.

Points on this clone: One base separates it from a far larger clone, so it is likely a read error. The same CDR3 is also encoded by other DNA sequences in this sample. The chain recombines TRGV4 with TRGJ1 or TRGJ2. With V trimmed by 4 bases and J by 13 bases, 10 bases remained unmatched. Looked up from germline, CDR1 is EGSTGY and CDR2 is YDSYTSSV. The CDR3 has 11 amino acids. CDR3 loop: CATWDGPRKLF. As DNA, the CDR3 is TGTGCCACCTGGGACGGACCGAGAAAACTCTTT.

This clone is large. The V gene is TRGV9, the J gene TRGJP. The CDR3 covers 16 residues. Germline lookup yields CDR1 GITISATS and CDR2 ISYDGTV (reference sequence). Unmatched junction bases numbered 2, after V lost 2 bases and J lost 4 bases. The DNA for the CDR3 is TGTGCCTTGTGGGAGGCTCAAGAGTTGGGCAAAAAAATCAAGGTATTT. Its translation: CALWEAQELGKKIKVF.